Listed below are T cell receptor beta chains from one sample, sequenced in a study of persistence of HIV-infected CD4 T cells. Antigens for these TCRs are unknown. Some clones are missing from TCRdb's copy, which holds only in-frame ones; the method was immunoSEQ multiplex PCR. The table shows roughly 35,000 clones, with around four fifths occurring only once. The sequencing here drew on cultured CD4+ T cells from PBMCs, taken from a patient who received antiretroviral therapy. The receptors originated from an adult with HIV. The donor label of this sample is uncertain. The CDR3 runs from the conserved cysteine through the conserved F or W. A D gene is named only where the DNA matches it firmly. Only some rows state a clone size, as once, few, many or a class for expanded clones.

>TRBJ1-2|TRBV15|-|-
CATSRPDPGYGYTF
TGTGCCACCAGTAGGCCTGATCCTGGCTATGGCTACACCTTC
>TRBJ1-1|TRBV3-1/TRBV3-2|-|-
CARPFRKNTEAFF
TGTGCCAGACCCTTTCGGAAGAACACTGAAGCTTTCTTT
>TRBJ1-6|TRBV4-1|-|-
CASSPGWSYNSPLHF
TGCGCCAGCAGCCCCGGGTGGTCCTATAATTCACCCCTCCACTTT
>TRBJ1-3|TRBV5-1|-|few
CASSRTGQPGNTIYF
TGCGCCAGCAGCCGGACCGGGCAACCTGGAAACACCATATATTTT
>TRBJ1-3|TRBV6-5|-|-
CASRPNRSGNTIYF
TGTGCCAGCAGGCCTAACAGGTCCGGAAACACCATATATTTT
>TRBJ1-1|TRBV11-3|-|-
CASSFYMNTEAFF
TGTGCCAGCAGCTTCTACATGAACACTGAAGCTTTCTTT
>TRBJ1-1|TRBV3-1/TRBV3-2|-|once
CASSQGSTEAFF
TGTGCCAGCAGCCAAGGGAGCACTGAAGCTTTCTTT
>TRBJ1-3|TRBV5-1|-|-
CASSLEGLFSGNTIYF
TGCGCCAGCAGCTTGGAGGGGCTTTTCTCTGGAAACACCATATATTTT
>TRBJ2-2|TRBV20-1|-|once
CSASWGYTGELFF
TGCAGTGCTAGTTGGGGTTACACCGGGGAGCTGTTTTTT
>TRBJ1-5|TRBV6-5|-|-
CASSYPGGTHF
TGTGCCAGCAGCTACCCGGGAGGAACGCATTTT
>TRBJ1-2|TRBV7-9|-|once
CASSLGQIPNYGYTF
TGTGCCAGCAGCTTAGGACAGATTCCAAACTATGGCTACACCTTC